This entry lists 28 T cell receptor beta chains sequenced from one sample in a study of early T cells in non-severe SARS-CoV-2 infection. TCRdb re-derived calls from the 5' RACE reads in MiXCR, one entry per CDR3 protein. The sample gives over 45,000 distinct CDR3 sequences, around 8% of which show up once; roughly a tenth is in the top ten. The sequenced sample was whole blood, obtained at baseline. These receptor sequences come from an adult who was a healthcare worker with PCR-confirmed SARS-CoV-2 infection or an uninfected control (not recorded which).

This clonotype appeared many times. J is TRBJ2-2 and V is TRBV7-9; 9 bases map to TRBD1. Germline assignment: CDR1 SEHNR and CDR2 FQNEAQ (reference sequence). V shed 5 bases, J shed 2 bases, and the junction held 6 bases outside the gene matches. CDR3 size: 16 residues. Here the CDR3 reads CASSRTGQGNTGELFF. The DNA of the CDR3 is TGTGCCAGCAGCCGGACGGGACAGGGAAACACCGGGGAGCTGTTTTTT.

Ten or more counts support this clonotype. The chain links TRBV20-1 to TRBJ1-1, with D unclear. This CDR3 has 14 residues. The V and J ends lost 2 bases and 3 bases respectively, with 13 bases between them. Germline CDR1 and CDR2: DFQATT and SNEGSKA (reference sequence). The CDR3 DNA is TGCAGTGCTAGATCGGGCGCGGGTGACACTGAAGCTTTCTTT. Translation: CSARSGAGDTEAFF.

Only a few counts were recorded for this clonotype. This rearrangement joins TRBV4-3 to TRBJ1-6; the match to TRBD1 covers 8 bases. The germline V gene encodes CDR1 LGHNA and CDR2 YSLEER. This CDR3 comprises 18 residues. Losses at the gene ends were 4 bases for V and 1 base for J; bases not matched to a gene: 9. The CDR3 region is CASSRDSTGESYNSPLHF. The CDR3 DNA reads TGCGCCAGCAGCCGCGATTCGACAGGGGAGTCCTATAATTCACCCCTCCACTTT.

The table lists this clonotype with many counts. This chain joins TRBV29-1 and TRBJ2-5; D possibly corresponds to TRBD2 (5 bases). This CDR3 is built from 14 residues. Germline V lookup: CDR1 SQVTM, CDR2 ANQGSEA. Trimming left V 3 bases short and J 5 bases short, with 16 bases between. CDR3 sequence reads: CSVDRTPGVETQYF. The CDR3 region has the DNA TGCAGCGTTGATCGGACTCCTGGAGTGGAGACCCAGTACTTC.

V is TRBV6-6 and J is TRBJ1-6; no firm D call. The V gene lost 6 bases and the J gene lost 0 bases, with 9 bases spanning the gap. In germline, CDR1 is MNHNY, CDR2 SVGAGI (reference sequence). CDR3 length: 15 residues. The CDR3 nucleotides are TGTGCCAGCAGGACGGGCAACTCCTATAATTCACCCCTCCACTTT. Its protein product is CASRTGNSYNSPLHF.

The sample holds many counts of this clonotype. The gene calls are TRBV3-1 and TRBJ2-3; D is unresolved. Germline CDR1 reads LGHDT; CDR2 reads YNNKEL (reference sequence). The CDR3 is 13 residues long. The V and J ends lost 2 bases and 3 bases respectively, with 6 bases between them. DNA of the CDR3: TGTGCCAGCAGCCAAACGACAACAGATACGCAGTATTTT. Amino acids: CASSQTTTDTQYF.

In this sample, this clonotype turned up a few times. V is TRBV11-1 and J is TRBJ2-1; D perhaps matches TRBD2 (5 bases). CDR1 SGHAT and CDR2 FQDESV come from the germline V gene (reference sequence). The CDR3 covers 12 residues. V lost 3 bases to trimming and J lost 10 bases, with 10 bases between them. CDR3 amino acids: CASSFLGREQFF. CDR3 nucleotide sequence: TGTGCCAGCAGCTTTCTGGGGAGAGAGCAGTTCTTC. Supplemented by reference TRBV11-1 and TRBJ2-1, the full variable domain reads EAEVAQSPRYKITEKSQAVAFWCDPISGHATLYWYRQILGQGPELLVQFQDESVVDDSQLPKDRFSAERLKGVDSTLKIQPAELGDSAMYLCASSFLGREQFFGPGTRLTVL.

The chain recombines TRBV24-1 with TRBJ2-3, with TRBD2 identical over 13 bases. Looked up from germline, CDR1 is KGHDR and CDR2 is SFDVKD. CDR3 length: 18 amino acids. The J segment lost 4 bases and the V segment lost 1 base, leaving 7 bases of the junction unmatched. The CDR3 is CATSDFRGTSGIPDTQYF. The CDR3 DNA sequence: TGTGCCACCAGTGATTTTCGTGGGACTAGCGGGATCCCAGATACGCAGTATTTT.

This clonotype was seen more than once but under ten times. Just one base apart from a much larger clone, this may be a read error. The chain uses TRBV29-1 and TRBJ2-1; a weak D match, TRBD2 (7 bases). CDR1 and CDR2 from the germline V gene are SQVTM and ANQGSEA. This CDR3 comprises 14 residues. This CDR3 reads CSVAGRGSGNEQLF. Here the CDR3 DNA reads TGCAGCGTTGCGGGGAGGGGGTCCGGCAATGAGCAGCTCTTC.

The chain carries TRBV5-4 and TRBJ2-1; 9 positions agree with TRBD2. Unmatched junction bases numbered 10, after V lost 2 bases and J lost 4 bases. The CDR3 is 17 amino acids. Germline CDR1 and CDR2: SGHNT and YYREEE (reference sequence). The CDR3 is CASSFSGSWFEYNEQFF. The CDR3 coding sequence is TGTGCCAGCAGCTTTAGCGGGAGTTGGTTCGAGTACAATGAGCAGTTCTTC.

This clonotype was found a few times. This rearrangement joins TRBV7-9 to TRBJ2-3, with 7 bases matching TRBD2. Germline V lookup: CDR1 SEHNR, CDR2 FQNEAQ (reference sequence). The V segment lost 6 bases and the J segment 2 bases; nucleotides outside the gene matches: 11. This CDR3 spans 16 amino acids. CDR3 nucleotide sequence: TGTGCCAGCAGTCAGCCAGCGGGACCTTACACAGATACGCAGTATTTT. It translates to CASSQPAGPYTDTQYF.

This clonotype has a handful of counts. This chain joins TRBV30 and TRBJ2-1; D is unclear. Trimming shortened V by 2 bases and J by 9 bases, and 11 bases separated the two germline ends. This CDR3 is 12 amino acids long. Germline CDR1 GTSNPN, CDR2 SVGIG (reference sequence). The CDR3 loop reads CAWSLNWGEQFF. As DNA, the CDR3 is TGTGCCTGGAGTCTCAACTGGGGTGAGCAGTTCTTC.

This clonotype came up many times. The V call is TRBV6-5, the J call TRBJ2-3; no definite D call. CDR3 length: 11 amino acids. Germline assignment: CDR1 MNHEY and CDR2 SVGAGI. V was cut by 8 bases and J by 4 bases, with 7 bases left in between. CDR3 sequence reads: CASWKADTQYF. CDR3 DNA: TGTGCCAGCTGGAAGGCAGATACGCAGTATTTT.

This clonotype was seen ten or more times. The chain links TRBV20-1 to TRBJ2-7; D may be TRBD2 (6 bases). V lost 3 bases to trimming and J lost 4 bases, with 16 bases between them. Per germline, CDR1 DFQATT and CDR2 SNEGSKA (reference sequence). The CDR3 runs to 14 residues. CDR3 sequence: CSASPLLAGYEQYF. The CDR3 bases are TGCAGTGCTAGCCCCCTACTAGCAGGATACGAGCAGTACTTC.

This clonotype was counted a few times. This rearrangement joins TRBV18 to TRBJ1-6; 8 positions match TRBD1. CDR1 and CDR2 (germline): KGHSH, LQKENI. The CDR3 sequence is 14 residues long. The J segment lost 5 bases and the V segment lost 4 bases, leaving 1 base of the junction unmatched. The CDR3 region is CASSLDRDNSPLHF. The CDR3 DNA reads as TGTGCCAGCTCACTGGACAGGGATAATTCACCCCTCCACTTT.

This clonotype was recorded a few times. V and J are TRBV5-4 and TRBJ2-2; 7 positions match TRBD1. CDR3 length equals 14 residues. Germline CDR1 and CDR2: SGHNT and YYREEE (reference sequence). With V trimmed by 1 base and J by 4 bases, 1 base remained unmatched. The CDR3 is CASSLTGATGELFF. CDR3 DNA sequence: TGTGCCAGCAGCTTGACAGGGGCCACCGGGGAGCTGTTTTTT.

Ten or more counts support this clonotype. The chain is built from TRBV6-1 and TRBJ1-6; no reliable D call. The germline V and J ends were trimmed by 1 base and 2 bases, with 15 bases remaining between them. This CDR3 spans 18 amino acids. Germline V lookup: CDR1 MNHNS, CDR2 SASEGT. This CDR3 reads CASSEEDRNGPYNSPLHF. CDR3 bases: TGTGCCAGCAGTGAAGAGGATAGAAATGGTCCCTATAATTCACCCCTCCACTTT.

The genes are TRBV20-1 and TRBJ2-7, with 12 bases matching TRBD2. In germline, CDR1 is DFQATT, CDR2 SNEGSKA (reference sequence). The ends lost 6 bases at V and 7 bases at J; junction bases unmatched: 13. This CDR3 has 15 residues. CDR3: CSAPTRLAGVGEQYF. CDR3 bases: TGCAGTGCCCCTACCAGACTAGCGGGAGTTGGGGAGCAGTACTTC.

This clonotype turned up a few times. Here the CDR3 DNA reads TGTGCCTGGAGTGTACAGCGGGGGGCGAACTCACCCCTCCACTTT. Translating it yields CAWSVQRGANSPLHF. The chain is built from TRBV30 and TRBJ1-6; TRBD1 might be the D (6 bases). The germline V gene encodes CDR1 GTSNPN and CDR2 SVGIG (reference sequence). The CDR3 is 15 amino acids. The germline V and J ends were trimmed by 0 bases and 10 bases, with 16 bases remaining between them.

This clonotype was counted at least ten times. J is TRBJ1-3 and V is TRBV10-3; D possibly corresponds to TRBD1 (5 bases). Germline CDR1 and CDR2: ENHRY and SYGVKD. There are 13 residues in the CDR3. Trimming cost V 6 bases and J 1 base, with 7 bases left between them. CDR3 sequence: CAISKGSGNTIYF. The CDR3, as DNA: TGTGCCATCAGCAAGGGGTCTGGAAACACCATATATTTT.

This clonotype was recorded at least ten times. This rearrangement joins TRBV18 to TRBJ1-5; a possible D gene is TRBD1 (5 bases). Trimming removed 2 bases from V and 3 bases from J, with 8 bases in between. CDR1 and CDR2 from the germline V gene are KGHSH and LQKENI. This CDR3 is 14 amino acids long. This CDR3 is CASSPTGDNQPQHF. CDR3 DNA: TGTGCCAGCTCACCAACAGGCGACAATCAGCCCCAGCATTTT.

The table lists this clonotype with many counts. This sequence joins TRBV7-9 and TRBJ2-4; no firm D call. With 0 bases removed from V and 0 bases from J, the gap between germline ends came to 18 bases. This CDR3 spans 19 amino acids. Germline lookup yields CDR1 SEHNR and CDR2 FQNEAQ (reference sequence). This CDR3 reads CASSLAPSVLLVAKNIQYF. CDR3 nucleotides: TGTGCCAGCAGCTTAGCGCCGTCGGTACTTTTGGTAGCCAAAAACATTCAGTACTTC.

This chain uses TRBV20-1 with TRBJ2-4, with TRBD2 identical over 13 bases. Germline V gives CDR1 DFQATT, CDR2 SNEGSKA (reference sequence). Trimming removed 4 bases from V and 0 bases from J; junction bases left unmatched: 9. The CDR3 sequence is 18 residues long. CDR3 DNA: TGCAGTGCTACCCCGACTAGCGGGAGGAGGGAAGCCAAAAACATTCAGTACTTC. It translates to CSATPTSGRREAKNIQYF.

This clonotype was seen ten or more times. The chain links TRBV7-9 to TRBJ2-1; unclear D gene. Germline V gives CDR1 SEHNR, CDR2 FQNEAQ (reference sequence). V was clipped by 11 bases and J by 0 bases, with 11 bases between them. The CDR3 spans 13 residues. The CDR3 reads CAHSAGSYNEQFF. The CDR3 bases are TGTGCCCACTCGGCTGGCTCCTACAATGAGCAGTTCTTC. The variable domain in full, completed from reference TRBV7-9 and TRBJ2-1, reads DTGVSQNPRHKITKRGQNVTFRCDPISEHNRLYWYRQTLGQGPEFLTYFQNEAQLEKSRLLSDRFSAERPKGSFSTLEIQRTEQGDSAMYLCAHSAGSYNEQFFGPGTRLTVL.

This clonotype was observed at least ten times. The CDR3: CASSRGLFLQETQYF. Here the CDR3 DNA reads TGTGCCAGCAGTAGGGGACTCTTTCTCCAAGAGACCCAGTACTTC. The chain couples TRBV7-7 to TRBJ2-5; possibly TRBD2 for D (6 bases). V dropped 6 bases and J dropped 1 base, with 15 bases sitting between them. The V gene's germline CDR1 is SSHAT and CDR2 FNYEAQ (reference sequence). The CDR3 runs 15 residues.

This clonotype was counted ten times or more. V and J are TRBV27 and TRBJ1-2, with 8 bases aligning to TRBD1. This CDR3 has 15 residues. V shed 3 bases and J 8 bases; nucleotides not matched to a gene: 11. Germline V gene data show CDR1 as MNHEY and CDR2 as SMNVEV (reference sequence). The CDR3 nucleotides are TGTGCCAGCAGTTTGTCGGGACAGGCTGGGAGAGGCTACACCTTC. It translates to CASSLSGQAGRGYTF.

In its sample, this clonotype was seen many times. This chain uses TRBV5-1 with TRBJ1-5; no firm D call. The CDR3 covers 14 residues. Germline-derived CDR1 and CDR2 are SGHRS and YFSETQ. The V end was cut by 4 bases, the J end by 4 bases, with 12 bases between. CDR3 protein: CASSAGSLNQPQHF. DNA for the CDR3: TGCGCCAGCAGCGCCGGGTCCCTAAATCAGCCCCAGCATTTT.

J is TRBJ2-7 and V is TRBV20-1; TRBD2 matches 11 bases. The V and J ends lost 0 bases and 1 base, in that order; junction bases with no gene match: 5. The CDR3 covers 16 residues. In germline, CDR1 is DFQATT, CDR2 SNEGSKA (reference sequence). The DNA of the CDR3 is TGCAGTGCTAGAGATACTAGCGGGAGATCGTCCTACGAGCAGTACTTC. Translation gives CSARDTSGRSSYEQYF.